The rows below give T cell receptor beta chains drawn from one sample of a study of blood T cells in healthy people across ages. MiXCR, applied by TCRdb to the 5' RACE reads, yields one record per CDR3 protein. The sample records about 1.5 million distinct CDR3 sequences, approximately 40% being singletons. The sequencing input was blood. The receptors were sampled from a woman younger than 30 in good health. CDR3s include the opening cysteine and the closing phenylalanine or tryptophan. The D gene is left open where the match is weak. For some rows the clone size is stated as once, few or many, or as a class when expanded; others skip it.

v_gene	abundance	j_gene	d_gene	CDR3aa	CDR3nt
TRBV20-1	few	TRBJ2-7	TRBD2	CSAVAGGPKDEQYF	TGCAGTGCAGTAGCGGGAGGGCCCAAAGACGAGCAGTACTTC
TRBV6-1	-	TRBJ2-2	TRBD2	CASSEGGGVTGELFF	TGTGCCAGCAGTGAGGGGGGGGGAGTAACCGGGGAGCTGTTTTTT
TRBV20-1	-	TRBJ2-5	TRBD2	CSASPFLAGEGEQYF	TGCAGTGCTAGTCCCTTCCTAGCGGGAGAAGGAGAGCAGTACTTC
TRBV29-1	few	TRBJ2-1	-	CSVLKSDLAYEQFF	TGCAGCGTTCTCAAGTCGGACCTGGCATATGAGCAGTTCTTC
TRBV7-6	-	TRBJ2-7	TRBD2	CASSRPASGGTSSYNEQYF	TGTGCCAGCTCCCGACCGGCTAGCGGGGGGACTAGCTCCTACAATGAGCAGTACTTC
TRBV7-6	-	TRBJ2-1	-	CASSTLIPPYTEQFF	TGTGCCAGCAGCACTCTTATTCCACCCTACACTGAGCAGTTCTTC
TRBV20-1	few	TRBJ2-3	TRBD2	CSARDPPPGGDTQYF	TGCAGTGCTAGAGATCCCCCTCCGGGGGGGGATACGCAGTATTTT
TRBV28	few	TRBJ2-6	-	CASTSTGGRGVGANVLTF	TGTGCCAGCACCTCGACCGGGGGTCGAGGGGTTGGGGCCAACGTCCTGACTTTC
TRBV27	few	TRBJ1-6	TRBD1	CASSLWTGRGLDSPLHF	TGTGCCAGCAGTCTATGGACAGGGCGGGGTTTGGATTCACCCCTCCACTTT
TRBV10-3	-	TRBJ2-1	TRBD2	CAISETLADSPHNEQFF	TGTGCCATCAGTGAGACCCTAGCGGATTCCCCTCACAATGAGCAGTTCTTC
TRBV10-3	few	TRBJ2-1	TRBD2	CAISQAGGSYNEQFF	TGTGCCATCAGTCAAGCGGGGGGCTCCTACAATGAGCAGTTCTTC
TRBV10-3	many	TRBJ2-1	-	CAISAGYNNEQFF	TGTGCCATCAGTGCAGGGTACAACAATGAGCAGTTCTTC
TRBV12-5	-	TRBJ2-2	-	CASGLVDGRTMNTGELFF	TGTGCTAGTGGTTTGGTAGATGGAAGAACTATGAACACCGGGGAGCTGTTTTTT
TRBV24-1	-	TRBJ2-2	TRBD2	CATSDSRTSLNTGELFF	TGTGCCACCAGTGATTCCAGGACTAGCCTTAACACCGGGGAGCTGTTTTTT
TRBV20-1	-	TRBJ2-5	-	CSASDTGLRETQYF	TGCAGTGCTTCAGATACCGGGCTCAGGGAGACCCAGTACTTC
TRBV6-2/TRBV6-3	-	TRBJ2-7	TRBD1	CASSYSWTGGDEQYF	TGTGCCAGCAGTTACTCGTGGACAGGAGGTGACGAGCAGTACTTC
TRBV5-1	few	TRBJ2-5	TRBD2	CASSTGTSGRALETQYF	TGCGCCAGCAGCACCGGGACTAGCGGGAGGGCCTTGGAGACCCAGTACTTC
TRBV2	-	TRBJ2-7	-	CASSEARSSYEQYF	TGTGCCAGCAGTGAAGCTCGTAGCTCCTACGAGCAGTACTTC
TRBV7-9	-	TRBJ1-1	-	CASSLAWSNTEAFF	TGTGCCAGCAGCTTAGCGTGGTCGAACACTGAAGCTTTCTTT
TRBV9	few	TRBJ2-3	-	CASSVGSPDTQYF	TGTGCCAGCAGTGTGGGTAGTCCTGATACGCAGTATTTT
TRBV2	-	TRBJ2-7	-	CASSDDGRANSYEQYF	TGTGCCAGCAGTGATGACGGACGAGCTAACTCCTACGAGCAGTACTTC
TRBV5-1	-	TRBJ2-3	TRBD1	CASSVGQGGGTDTQYF	TGCGCCAGCAGCGTTGGACAGGGGGGAGGCACAGATACGCAGTATTTT
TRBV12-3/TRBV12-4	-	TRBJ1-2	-	CASSFWGNNYGYTF	TGTGCCAGCAGTTTCTGGGGGAATAACTATGGCTACACCTTC
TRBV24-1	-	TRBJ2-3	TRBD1	CATSAAPGQGTDTQYF	TGTGCCACCAGTGCCGCCCCAGGACAGGGGACAGATACGCAGTATTTT
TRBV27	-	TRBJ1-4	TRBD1	CASSPRTGSGEKLFF	TGTGCCAGCAGTCCCCGGACAGGGTCAGGTGAAAAACTGTTTTTT
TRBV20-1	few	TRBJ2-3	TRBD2	CSASNGAGIGTDTQYF	TGCAGTGCTTCCAATGGAGCGGGAATAGGAACAGATACGCAGTATTTT
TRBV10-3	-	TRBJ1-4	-	CAITAGLDEKLFF	TGTGCCATCACCGCGGGGCTCGATGAAAAACTGTTTTTT
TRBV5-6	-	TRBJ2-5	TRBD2	CASSLATGGLQETQYF	TGTGCCAGCAGCTTGGCCACGGGGGGGTTGCAAGAGACCCAGTACTTC
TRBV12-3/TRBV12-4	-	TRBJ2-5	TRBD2	CASSPSGTSWETQYF	TGTGCTAGCAGTCCTTCCGGGACTAGCTGGGAGACCCAGTACTTC
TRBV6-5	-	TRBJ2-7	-	CASSSVSGVEQYF	TGTGCCAGCAGTTCCGTCTCTGGGGTAGAGCAGTACTTC
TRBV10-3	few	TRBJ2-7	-	CAISDAGEQYF	TGTGCCATCAGTGATGCGGGCGAGCAGTACTTC
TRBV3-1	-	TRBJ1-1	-	CASSLGIGGNTEAFF	TGTGCCAGCAGCCTAGGGATCGGAGGGAACACTGAAGCTTTCTTT
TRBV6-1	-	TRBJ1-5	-	CASRTWGAHQPQHF	TGTGCCAGCAGGACGTGGGGGGCGCATCAGCCCCAGCATTTT
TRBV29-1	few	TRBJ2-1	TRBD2	CSVEASGRFNEQFF	TGCAGCGTTGAGGCTAGCGGGAGGTTCAATGAGCAGTTCTTC
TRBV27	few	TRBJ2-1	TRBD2	CASSLRLAGGAAEQFF	TGTGCCAGCAGTTTGCGGCTAGCGGGAGGGGCGGCTGAGCAGTTCTTC
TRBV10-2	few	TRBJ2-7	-	CASTQRRQAYEQYF	TGCGCCAGCACCCAACGTCGACAGGCCTACGAGCAGTACTTC
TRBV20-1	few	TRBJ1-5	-	CSARSPGYSNQPQHF	TGCAGTGCTAGATCCCCCGGATATAGCAATCAGCCCCAGCATTTT
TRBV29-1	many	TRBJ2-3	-	CSVESGTLRTDTQYF	TGCAGCGTCGAATCCGGGACTTTAAGAACAGATACGCAGTATTTT
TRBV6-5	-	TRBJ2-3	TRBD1	CASSLTENRGSDTQYF	TGTGCCAGCAGCCTTACTGAGAACAGGGGGTCAGATACGCAGTATTTT
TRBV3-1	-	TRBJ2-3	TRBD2	CASSPPSGRARTDTQYF	TGTGCCAGCAGCCCACCTAGCGGGAGGGCCCGCACAGATACGCAGTATTTT
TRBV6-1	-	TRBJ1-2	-	CASSEDEQGYGYTF	TGTGCCAGCAGTGAAGATGAACAGGGCTATGGCTACACCTTC